These T cell receptor beta chains were read from a single sample in a study of cytotoxic CD8 clonotypes in ibrutinib-treated CLL. Assay used: immunoSEQ multiplex PCR; TCRdb lists only in-frame clones, some missing. The repertoire includes approximately 190,000 clones, 70% of them detected once, and around 5.9% sits in the top ten. The source material was PBMCs, sampled after 12 months of ibrutinib treatment. These receptors all stem from a human donor with chronic lymphocytic leukemia. CDR3s include the opening cysteine and the closing phenylalanine or tryptophan. The D gene is left open where the match is weak. Clone size appears in some rows only: once, few, many, or a class for an expanded clone.

abundance: NA; v_gene: TRBV7-8; d_gene: NA; j_gene: TRBJ2-7; CDR3nt: TGTGCCAGCAGCCGTAGAGAGTCCAGTAGGGACGAGCAGTACTTC; CDR3aa: CASSRRESSRDEQYF
abundance: few; v_gene: TRBV4-2; d_gene: TRBD2; j_gene: TRBJ2-5; CDR3nt: TGTGCCAGCAGCCAAGTCAGTTCGGCTAGCGGTGCCCAAGAGACCCAGTACTTC; CDR3aa: CASSQVSSASGAQETQYF
abundance: few; v_gene: TRBV7-6; d_gene: NA; j_gene: TRBJ1-6; CDR3nt: TGTGCCAGCAGCCGCGGGGGTTCGGATTCACCCCTCCACTTT; CDR3aa: CASSRGGSDSPLHF
abundance: NA; v_gene: TRBV19; d_gene: TRBD1; j_gene: TRBJ1-5; CDR3nt: TGTGCCAGTATGGGACAGCCCGGCTTTGGCCAGCCCCAGCATTTT; CDR3aa: CASMGQPGFGQPQHF
abundance: NA; v_gene: TRBV7-9; d_gene: NA; j_gene: TRBJ1-2; CDR3nt: TGTGCCAGCAGCTTAGCAAGTAACTATGGCTACACCTTC; CDR3aa: CASSLASNYGYTF
abundance: NA; v_gene: TRBV11-3; d_gene: NA; j_gene: TRBJ2-2; CDR3nt: TGTGCCAGCAGCCCCCAGGGCACCGGGGAGCTGTTTTTT; CDR3aa: CASSPQGTGELFF
abundance: NA; v_gene: TRBV30; d_gene: NA; j_gene: TRBJ2-7; CDR3nt: TGTGCCTGGAGTGTAGTGGGATCTCTTATCTACTTC; CDR3aa: CAWSVVGSLIYF
abundance: NA; v_gene: TRBV7-3; d_gene: TRBD1; j_gene: TRBJ1-3; CDR3nt: TGTGCCAGCAGCTTAACGTTTCCAACAGGGGGTAACACCATATATTTT; CDR3aa: CASSLTFPTGGNTIYF
abundance: NA; v_gene: TRBV9; d_gene: NA; j_gene: TRBJ2-7; CDR3nt: TGTGCCAGCAGCGTAGAGGGGGGAGGCGAGCAGTACTTC; CDR3aa: CASSVEGGGEQYF
abundance: NA; v_gene: TRBV29-1; d_gene: TRBD1; j_gene: TRBJ1-1; CDR3nt: TGCAGCGCCAAGGACAGGGGGAGCACTGAAGCTTTCTTT; CDR3aa: CSAKDRGSTEAFF
abundance: NA; v_gene: TRBV15; d_gene: NA; j_gene: TRBJ2-3; CDR3nt: TGTGCCACCGGGCGGTCGGTGGGAGATACGCAGTATTTT; CDR3aa: CATGRSVGDTQYF